This TCR beta chain is drawn from a study of neoadjuvant nivolumab and ipilimumab in lung cancer. Here immunoSEQ multiplex PCR was the method, and the copy in TCRdb shows in-frame clones only, minus some. The profile shows 18,000 or so clones, 60% to 80% of them singletons. This clone was observed a handful of times. The antigen is not known. The CDR3 totals 12 residues. Germline V lookup: CDR1 SGHTA, CDR2 FQGNSA. V was pared by 6 bases and J by 1 base, with 7 bases between. General study findings and limits: Only two of four nivolumab-treated tumors gained richness and clonality by surgery. Resected tumors had greater TCR richness and clonality than uninvolved lung.

This clonotype was obtained from an adult with non-small cell lung cancer. The material was tumor tissue, obtained after neoadjuvant nivolumab, alone or with ipilimumab, at or shortly before surgery. The J gene is TRBJ2-7, the V gene TRBV7-2; D unclear. CDR3 coding DNA: TGTGCCAGCAGTATAAAGTCCTACGAGCAGTACTTC. Protein sequence: CASSIKSYEQYF.